Below are 29 T cell receptor beta chains sequenced from a single sample in a study of beta chain features in type 1 diabetes. The study reverse transcribed the entire isolated RNA, so it sequenced expressed TCRB transcripts. Libraries were prepared by immunoSEQ multiplex PCR; TCRdb keeps only in-frame clonotypes and omits some of them. The repertoire holds roughly 42,000 clones, with 50% as singletons. Sequenced: stem cell memory CD4+ T cells from blood. The receptors stem from a woman aged 30 to 39 in good health.

This clone was detected a few times. This sequence joins TRBV15 and TRBJ2-2; D is undetermined. The germline V gene has CDR1 LNHNV and CDR2 YYDKDF (reference sequence). Trimming removed 2 bases from V and 7 bases from J, with 5 bases in between. The CDR3 is made up of 12 amino acids. In DNA form, the CDR3 reads TGTGCCACCAGCAGAACAATCGGGGAGCTGTTTTTT. This translates into CATSRTIGELFF.

This rearrangement joins TRBV28 to TRBJ1-4; D remains unclear. The germline V gene has CDR1 MDHEN and CDR2 SYDVKM. The CDR3 totals 13 residues. The V end lost 6 bases, the J end lost 7 bases, and 12 bases lay between the germline ends. CDR3 bases: TGTGCCAGCAGCCTCCCCCCGGTTGAAAAACTGTTTTTT. As protein: CASSLPPVEKLFF.

This rearrangement joins TRBV13 to TRBJ1-3, with 9 bases identical to TRBD1. Trimming at V came to 6 bases and at J to 5 bases, leaving 8 bases not matched to a gene. The CDR3 is 15 amino acids. Germline lookup yields CDR1 PRHDT and CDR2 FYEKMQ (reference sequence). The CDR3 reads CASRRDRGERNTIYF. In DNA, the CDR3 is TGTGCCAGCAGGCGAGACAGGGGGGAGAGAAACACCATATATTTT.

The rearrangement joins TRBV9 to TRBJ2-3; 10 bases agree with TRBD2. Trimming removed 0 bases from V and 2 bases from J; junction bases left unmatched: 9. Germline V gene sequence: CDR1 SGDLS, CDR2 YYNGEE. There are 18 residues in the CDR3. The CDR3 DNA follows: TGTGCCAGCAGCGTAGGGACTAGCGGAGCCCCTTACACAGATACGCAGTATTTT. Translated, it gives CASSVGTSGAPYTDTQYF.

This chain uses TRBV19 with TRBJ2-3; tentatively, D is TRBD2 (6 bases). Looked up from germline, CDR1 is LNHDA and CDR2 is SQIVND (reference sequence). The CDR3 contains 12 residues. V was pared by 6 bases and J by 4 bases, with 8 bases between. The CDR3 DNA sequence: TGTGCCAGTAGATCGGGGGCAGATACGCAGTATTTT. Protein sequence: CASRSGADTQYF. The full variable domain, its missing parts supplied by reference TRBV19 and TRBJ2-3, is DGGITQSPKYLFRKEGQNVTLSCEQNLNHDAMYWYRQDPGQGLRLIYYSQIVNDFQKGDIAEGYSVSREKKESFPLTVTSAQKNPTAFYLCASRSGADTQYFGPGTRLTVL.

V is TRBV5-1 and J is TRBJ1-1, with 7 bases matching TRBD1. CDR3 length: 15 amino acids. The trim removed 6 bases at V and 0 bases at J, leaving 8 bases unmatched. Germline CDR1 reads SGHRS; CDR2 reads YFSETQ. This chain's CDR3 is CASTRDSMLNTEAFF. In DNA form, the CDR3 reads TGCGCCAGCACCCGGGACAGCATGCTGAACACTGAAGCTTTCTTT.

J is TRBJ2-3 and V is TRBV11-2; 13 positions match TRBD2. Unmatched junction bases numbered 6, after V lost 5 bases and J lost 10 bases. This CDR3 spans 14 amino acids. Per germline, CDR1 SGHAT and CDR2 FQNNGV. CDR3 nucleotide sequence: TGTGCCAGCAGCGAAACGACTAGCGGGAGGCCGCAGTATTTT. This translates into CASSETTSGRPQYF. Together with reference TRBV11-2 and TRBJ2-3, the CDR3 gives the full variable domain: EAGVAQSPRYKIIEKRQSVAFWCNPISGHATLYWYQQILGQGPKLLIQFQNNGVVDDSQLPKDRFSAERLKGVDSTLKIQPAKLEDSAVYLCASSETTSGRPQYFGPGTRLTVL.

In this sample, this clone turned up a few times. The chain has TRBV7-2 and TRBJ2-5; 7 positions agree with TRBD2. Germline V gene lookup returns CDR1 SGHTA and CDR2 FQGNSA. With V trimmed by 1 base and J by 7 bases, 12 bases remained unmatched. The CDR3 is 16 residues long. The DNA of the CDR3 is TGTGCCAGCAGCTTAGGGGCGGGAGTGGTACTTGGGACCCAGTACTTC. It codes for CASSLGAGVVLGTQYF.

This rearrangement joins TRBV7-3 to TRBJ2-5, with a tentative D call TRBD1 (6 bases). V gave up 5 bases and J gave up 7 bases, with 20 bases separating them. The germline gives CDR1 SGHTA, CDR2 FQGTGA. The CDR3 covers 15 residues. CDR3: CASSPKAGALGTQYF. DNA for the CDR3: TGTGCCAGCAGCCCAAAGGCAGGGGCACTCGGGACCCAGTACTTC.

This clone occurred once. The chain recombines TRBV7-8 with TRBJ1-3; TRBD1 matches at 9 bases. In germline, CDR1 is SGHVS, CDR2 FQNEAQ. J lost 6 bases, V lost 5 bases, and 8 bases had no gene match. This CDR3 spans 15 amino acids. The CDR3 DNA reads TGTGCCAGCAGCACGGGACAGGGTCTCGTAAACACCATATATTTT. Protein sequence: CASSTGQGLVNTIYF.

Only a few counts were recorded for this clone. The rearrangement joins TRBV18 to TRBJ1-1, with TRBD1 matching 7 bases. CDR3 size: 14 residues. Germline V CDR1 and CDR2: KGHSH, LQKENI. V shed 3 bases and J 3 bases; nucleotides not matched to a gene: 4. The CDR3 loop reads CASSPTGLDTEAFF. The CDR3 DNA reads TGTGCCAGCTCACCGACAGGGCTTGACACTGAAGCTTTCTTT.

This clone was counted a few times. The chain couples TRBV19 to TRBJ2-7, with 8 bases matching TRBD1. CDR3 length: 15 residues. Losses at the gene ends were 5 bases for V and 3 bases for J; bases not matched to a gene: 9. Germline V gene sequence: CDR1 LNHDA, CDR2 SQIVND (reference sequence). The CDR3 is CASSVSGGPYYEQYF. The CDR3 region has the DNA TGTGCCAGTAGTGTATCAGGGGGCCCATACTACGAGCAGTACTTC. The variable domain in full, completed from reference TRBV19 and TRBJ2-7, reads DGGITQSPKYLFRKEGQNVTLSCEQNLNHDAMYWYRQDPGQGLRLIYYSQIVNDFQKGDIAEGYSVSREKKESFPLTVTSAQKNPTAFYLCASSVSGGPYYEQYFGPGTRLTVT.

The chain couples TRBV5-4 to TRBJ2-7, with 8 bases that match TRBD1. CDR1 is SGHNT, CDR2 YYREEE, per germline (reference sequence). With 3 bases clipped from V and 6 bases from J, the junction kept 8 bases outside the gene matches. This CDR3 is built from 14 residues. CDR3 nucleotides: TGTGCCAGCAGCTGGGAGACAGGGGCGGGCGAGCAGTACTTC. It translates to CASSWETGAGEQYF. Supplemented by reference TRBV5-4 and TRBJ2-7, the full variable domain reads ETGVTQSPTHLIKTRGQQVTLRCSSQSGHNTVSWYQQALGQGPQFIFQYYREEENGRGNFPPRFSGLQFPNYSSELNVNALELDDSALYLCASSWETGAGEQYFGPGTRLTVT.

The chain uses TRBV9 and TRBJ2-1, with D possibly TRBD1 on 6 matching bases. Germline CDR1 and CDR2: SGDLS and YYNGEE. Trimming cost V 3 bases and J 1 base, with 11 bases left between them. This CDR3 is 15 amino acids long. The CDR3 sequence: CASSAGQGSYNEQFF. The CDR3 region has the DNA TGTGCCAGCAGCGCCGGCCAGGGGTCCTACAATGAGCAGTTCTTC. The full variable domain, in which reference TRBV9 and TRBJ2-1 provide the parts outside the CDR3, is DSGVTQTPKHLITATGQRVTLRCSPRSGDLSVYWYQQSLDQGLQFLIQYYNGEERAKGNILERFSAQQFPDLHSELNLSSLELGDSALYFCASSAGQGSYNEQFFGPGTRLTVL.

The chain carries TRBV14 and TRBJ1-2; 9 nucleotides line up with TRBD1. The V gene's germline CDR1 is SGHDN and CDR2 FVKESK. J lost 3 bases, V lost 10 bases, and 6 bases had no gene match. The CDR3 consists of 13 residues. The CDR3 loop is CANWGQGDYGYTF. CDR3 in DNA: TGTGCCAACTGGGGACAGGGAGACTATGGCTACACCTTC.

This chain links TRBV7-3 with TRBJ2-3; D not resolved. The germline V gene encodes CDR1 SGHTA and CDR2 FQGTGA. The germline V and J ends were trimmed by 1 base and 3 bases, with 5 bases remaining between them. The CDR3 consists of 13 residues. The CDR3 spells CASSLSRTDTQYF. In DNA, the CDR3 is TGTGCCAGCAGCTTAAGTAGAACAGATACGCAGTATTTT.

The chain couples TRBV5-4 to TRBJ2-3; perhaps TRBD2 as D (6 bases). With 4 bases removed from V and 0 bases from J, the gap between germline ends came to 15 bases. The CDR3 covers 16 residues. Germline V CDR1 and CDR2: SGHNT, YYREEE (reference sequence). The CDR3 is CASSQGDSSSTDTQYF. Here the CDR3 DNA reads TGTGCCAGCAGCCAAGGGGACTCTTCTAGCACAGATACGCAGTATTTT.

The rearrangement uses TRBV7-9 and TRBJ2-1, with TRBD2 matching 10 bases. CDR1 is SEHNR, CDR2 FQNEAQ, per germline (reference sequence). CDR3 size: 15 residues. The trim removed 4 bases at V and 8 bases at J, leaving 8 bases unmatched. CDR3 amino acids: CASSSRAGGAYEQFF. As DNA, the CDR3 is TGTGCCAGCAGCTCACGAGCGGGAGGGGCATATGAGCAGTTCTTC. The complete variable domain, with remaining parts taken from reference TRBV7-9 and TRBJ2-1, reads DTGVSQNPRHKITKRGQNVTFRCDPISEHNRLYWYRQTLGQGPEFLTYFQNEAQLEKSRLLSDRFSAERPKGSFSTLEIQRTEQGDSAMYLCASSSRAGGAYEQFFGPGTRLTVL.

The rearrangement joins TRBV21-1 to TRBJ2-1; no DNA check was done on the table's D call, TRBD1. TRBV21-1 is a listed pseudogene. The CDR3 spans 16 residues. The CDR3 sequence: CASSMPQGASYNEQFF. The CDR3, as DNA: TGTGCCAGCAGCATGCCACAGGGGGCATCCTACAATGAGCAGTTCTTC.

J is TRBJ1-4 and V is TRBV18, with D possibly TRBD1 on 6 matching bases. CDR1 and CDR2 from the germline V gene are KGHSH and LQKENI. The CDR3 runs to 15 residues. V lost 6 bases to trimming and J lost 4 bases, with 15 bases between them. The CDR3 protein is CASSLGTQVNEKLFF. CDR3 sequence (DNA): TGTGCCAGCTCCCTGGGGACACAAGTTAATGAAAAACTGTTTTTT.

This clone came up a few times. The chain combines TRBV6-5 with TRBJ2-4; TRBD2 agrees at 10 bases. Germline CDR1 is MNHEY and CDR2 is SVGAGI. The CDR3 runs 13 residues. The V and J ends lost 6 bases and 15 bases, in that order; junction bases with no gene match: 11. CDR3 amino acids: CASSSTSGPSAYF. The DNA for the CDR3 is TGTGCCAGCAGCTCGACTAGCGGGCCTTCTGCGTACTTC.

This clone has only one observation. The V and J genes are TRBV7-6 and TRBJ2-7; 12 bases line up with TRBD2. The CDR3 totals 16 residues. Per germline, CDR1 SGHVS and CDR2 FNYEAQ. Germline trimming cut 5 bases from V and 6 bases from J; bases unmatched to any gene: 11. CDR3 amino acids: CASSRRTSGEAGEQYF. CDR3 bases: TGTGCCAGCAGCCGTCGGACTAGCGGGGAAGCGGGCGAGCAGTACTTC.

This clone was recorded a few times. The J gene is TRBJ2-1, the V gene TRBV7-6, with TRBD2 matching 10 bases. Germline loops: CDR1 SGHVS, CDR2 FNYEAQ. The V segment lost 3 bases and the J segment 5 bases; nucleotides outside the gene matches: 7. The CDR3 covers 16 residues. The CDR3 loop is CASSLPPSGSHNEQFF. Here the CDR3 DNA reads TGTGCCAGCAGCTTGCCCCCTAGCGGGAGCCACAATGAGCAGTTCTTC. Based on the CDR3 plus reference TRBV7-6 and TRBJ2-1, the full variable domain is GAGVSQSPRYKVTKRGQDVALRCDPISGHVSLYWYRQALGQGPEFLTYFNYEAQQDKSGLPNDRFSAERPEGSISTLTIQRTEQRDSAMYRCASSLPPSGSHNEQFFGPGTRLTVL.

V and J are TRBV28 and TRBJ1-2; D possibly corresponds to TRBD1 (6 bases). Trimming removed 10 bases at V and 3 bases at J, with 18 bases between. The CDR3 length is 14 residues. Germline V lookup: CDR1 MDHEN, CDR2 SYDVKM. As DNA, the CDR3 is TGTGCCACCTTGATTCCAGACAGGCACTATGGCTACACCTTC. Translated: CATLIPDRHYGYTF.

V is TRBV5-1 and J is TRBJ2-7; no firm D call. Deletions cut 0 bases from V and 6 bases from J, with 10 bases between. In germline, CDR1 is SGHRS, CDR2 YFSETQ. This CDR3 contains 13 residues. CDR3 in amino acids: CASSLEQSSEQYF. DNA of the CDR3: TGCGCCAGCAGCTTGGAACAGAGTAGCGAGCAGTACTTC.

This sequence joins TRBV2 and TRBJ2-3, with 7 bases identical to TRBD1. The V gene's germline CDR1 is SNHLY and CDR2 FYNNEI. This CDR3 region has 14 residues. The trim removed 7 bases at V and 0 bases at J, leaving 4 bases unmatched. In DNA, the CDR3 is TGTGCCAGCATGAAGGACAGGAGCACAGATACGCAGTATTTT. Its translation is CASMKDRSTDTQYF.

The chain employs TRBV29-1 and TRBJ2-5, with TRBD2 matching over 12 bases. Germline V lookup: CDR1 SQVTM, CDR2 ANQGSEA. The CDR3 length is 14 residues. J lost 3 bases, V lost 4 bases, and 3 bases had no gene match. The CDR3 coding sequence is TGCAGCGTTGTGGGACTAGCGGGCGAAGAGACCCAGTACTTC. Protein sequence: CSVVGLAGEETQYF.

The chain employs TRBV5-4 and TRBJ2-2; 9 bases agree with TRBD2. The CDR3 is 17 residues long. Germline V gene data show CDR1 as SGHNT and CDR2 as YYREEE (reference sequence). J lost 4 bases, V lost 4 bases, and 11 bases had no gene match. CDR3 bases: TGTGCCAGCAGCCGCGGCGGCGGGAGGGCCACCACCGGGGAGCTGTTTTTT. This codes for CASSRGGGRATTGELFF.

The genes are TRBV4-3 and TRBJ2-2, with TRBD2 matching over 10 bases. V was pared by 3 bases and J by 1 base, with 5 bases of the junction left unmatched. Looked up from germline, CDR1 is LGHNA and CDR2 is YSLEER. The CDR3 contains 17 residues. The CDR3 reads CASSQDIAGGNTGELFF. CDR3 nucleotides: TGCGCCAGCAGCCAGGATATAGCGGGGGGGAACACCGGGGAGCTGTTTTTT.